The 8 T cell receptor beta chains below were found in one sample sequenced in a study of T-cell memory formation after mild COVID-19. From the 5' RACE reads, TCRdb called clonotypes with MiXCR, one entry per CDR3 protein. The sample consists of 90,000 to 130,000 distinct CDR3 sequences, 15% to 20% of them appearing once. The sample consisted of PBMCs or a T cell subset sorted from them (not recorded which). Receptors originate from a man aged 18 to 35 who had mild COVID-19 (a few samples of this study predate the infection). Cell type and time point are not known.

The rearrangement links TRBV4-1 to TRBJ2-5; D might be TRBD2 (5 bases). Germline V gene data show CDR1 as MGHRA and CDR2 as YSYEKL. The CDR3 sequence is 16 residues long. V was shortened by 0 bases and J by 5 bases, with 16 bases between the two germline ends. The DNA for the CDR3 is TGCGCCAGCAGCCAAGATCGCGACTTCTCGGGGGAGACCCAGTACTTC. Translated, it gives CASSQDRDFSGETQYF.

This clonotype has a handful of counts. This rearrangement joins TRBV7-3 to TRBJ2-3; no definite D call. The CDR3 extends over 11 amino acids. Per the germline V gene, CDR1 is SGHTA and CDR2 is FQGTGA. V was shortened by 8 bases and J by 4 bases, with 7 bases between the two germline ends. CDR3 sequence (DNA): TGTGCCAGCGGTACAGCAGATACGCAGTATTTT. Its translation: CASGTADTQYF.

This clonotype came up a few times. The chain links TRBV7-6 to TRBJ2-7; 10 bases align to TRBD2. V was pared by 1 base and J by 5 bases, with 11 bases of the junction left unmatched. The CDR3 runs 17 residues. Germline CDR1 reads SGHVS; CDR2 reads FNYEAQ. CDR3 nucleotides: TGTGCCAGCAGCTTAGGCCCCTTTAAGCGGGGGGGACACGAGCAGTACGTC. It specifies CASSLGPFKRGGHEQYV.

This chain connects TRBV5-1 to TRBJ2-4; D may be TRBD1 or TRBD2 (5 bases each). Germline V gene sequence: CDR1 SGHRS, CDR2 YFSETQ. The CDR3 runs 14 residues. With 4 bases removed from V and 8 bases from J, the gap between germline ends came to 16 bases. The CDR3, as DNA: TGCGCCAGCAGCCCTGGGGCCCTGGGGGACATTCAGTACTTC. It codes for CASSPGALGDIQYF.

A few counts support this clonotype. The chain carries TRBV5-1 and TRBJ2-4, with TRBD1 matching over 9 bases. This CDR3 has 15 amino acids. With 1 base clipped from V and 8 bases from J, the junction kept 7 bases outside the gene matches. CDR1 is SGHRS and CDR2 is YFSETQ in the germline V gene. CDR3 sequence (DNA): TGCGCCAGCAGCTTGACACCGGGACAGGGTGACATTCAGTACTTC. It yields the protein CASSLTPGQGDIQYF.

The chain links TRBV5-1 to TRBJ2-3; TRBD2 aligns across 11 bases. The length of the CDR3 is 16 residues. After removal of 7 bases from V and 14 bases from J, the junction contained 21 bases not matched to a gene. CDR1 is SGHRS and CDR2 is YFSETQ in the germline V gene. The CDR3 DNA sequence: TGCGCCAGCGACCTAGGACTAGCGGGTGGAGAAGCCGGTTCGTATTTT. Translation gives CASDLGLAGGEAGSYF.

This clonotype has a handful of counts. This rearrangement joins TRBV7-3 to TRBJ1-5; no clear D. V was cut by 8 bases and J by 0 bases, with 11 bases left in between. CDR3 length equals 14 residues. Germline CDR1 SGHTA, CDR2 FQGTGA. The CDR3 here is CASSYAYSNQPQHF. CDR3 in DNA: TGTGCCAGCTCCTACGCCTATAGCAATCAGCCCCAGCATTTT.

The genes are TRBV24-1 and TRBJ2-5; D remains ambiguous. CDR1 and CDR2 from the germline V gene are KGHDR and SFDVKD. This CDR3 contains 13 residues. Trimming took off 4 bases at V and 2 bases at J, with 7 bases between the two ends. The DNA for the CDR3 is TGTGCCACCAGTGAGGGGTGGCAAGAGACCCAGTACTTC. It translates to CATSEGWQETQYF.